The rows below give T cell receptor beta chains drawn from one sample of a study of blood T cell repertoires in COVID-19. TCRdb keeps only in-frame clones here, not all; method: immunoSEQ multiplex PCR. This sample has around 210,000 clones, with 88% found just once. The sample consisted of peripheral blood. These receptors came from a young man with active or convalescent COVID-19. CDR3s include the opening cysteine and the closing phenylalanine or tryptophan. A D gene is named only where the DNA matches it firmly. Size tells how often a clone was seen (once, few, many) or the class of an expanded clone, and some rows leave it out.

TRBJ1-2	-	-	TRBV4-3	TGCGCCAGCAGCCAAGATTCGGAGATTAACTATGGCTACACCTTC	CASSQDSEINYGYTF
TRBJ2-5	-	-	TRBV5-6	TGTGCCAGCAGCGGAGGGTGGTACCAAGAGACCCAGTACTTC	CASSGGWYQETQYF
TRBJ2-7	TRBD1	-	TRBV7-9	TGTGCCAGCAGCGCCGGAGACAGGGCCCCGTACTTC	CASSAGDRAPYF
TRBJ2-7	TRBD2	-	TRBV7-2	TGTGCCAGCAGCTTACAGGGACTAGCGGGCTACGAGCAGTACTTC	CASSLQGLAGYEQYF
TRBJ2-4	-	-	TRBV28	TGTGCCAGCAGTCCCCCTCTAGCCAAAAACATTCAGTACTTC	CASSPPLAKNIQYF
TRBJ1-4	-	-	TRBV14	TGTGCCAGCAGCCAACAAACTGCAACTAATGAAAAACTGTTTTTT	CASSQQTATNEKLFF
TRBJ1-1	-	-	TRBV6-5	TGTGCCAGCAGTTCCGGGAACACTGAAGCTTTCTTT	CASSSGNTEAFF
TRBJ2-1	TRBD2	once	TRBV7-9	TGTGCCAGCAGCTCGGGACTAGCGGGAGGGCCGCCTCAGCAGTTCTTC	CASSSGLAGGPPQQFF
TRBJ2-7	-	once	TRBV30	TGTGCCTGGAGTGTAATTTTGTCGGGGATCCCCTACGAGCAGTACTTC	CAWSVILSGIPYEQYF
TRBJ2-2	-	-	TRBV19	TGTGCCAGTAGTTGGTCGGACAGCCCAACAGTGCTGTTTTTT	CASSWSDSPTVLFF
TRBJ2-7	-	-	TRBV12-3/TRBV12-4	TGTGCCAGCAGTTCCCCCATCTACGAGCAGTACTTC	CASSSPIYEQYF
TRBJ2-1	-	-	TRBV18	TGTGCCAGCTCAACCGGGAATGAGCAGTTCTTC	CASSTGNEQFF
TRBJ1-5	-	few	TRBV6-5	TGTGCCAGCACCGACGGACTGGGCAATCAGCCCCAGCATTTT	CASTDGLGNQPQHF
TRBJ1-4	TRBD1	-	TRBV6-5	TGTGCCAGCAGCAGGGGGACAGGGGGCGGTGAAAAACTGTTTTTT	CASSRGTGGGEKLFF
TRBJ2-1	-	-	TRBV15	TGTGCCACCAGCAACGGACTGGCTCGGATGCAGTTCTTC	CATSNGLARMQFF
TRBJ2-5	-	-	TRBV29-1	TGCAGCGCTGGGGGGATTTGGGGTATGCGTTCGGAGACCCAGTACTTC	CSAGGIWGMRSETQYF
TRBJ2-7	TRBD2	-	TRBV5-4	TGTGCCAGCAGCGCCGAGCTGACTAGCGGGAGTCGAGAGCAGTACTTC	CASSAELTSGSREQYF
TRBJ2-1	-	-	TRBV25-1	TGTGCCAGCACCCTGGGCGATGAGCAGTTCTTC	CASTLGDEQFF
TRBJ2-7	TRBD1	-	TRBV29-1	TGCAGCGTTGGGGGCACCGGGACAGGGGGATACGAGCAGTACTTC	CSVGGTGTGGYEQYF
TRBJ2-2	TRBD2	-	TRBV5-4	TGTGCCAGCAGCACGGGACTAGCGGGGAACACCGGGGAGCTGTTTTTT	CASSTGLAGNTGELFF
TRBJ2-5	TRBD1	-	TRBV18	TGTGCCAGCTCACCAGGGCCGGGACAGACGTACCAAGAGACCCAGTACTTC	CASSPGPGQTYQETQYF
TRBJ1-3	-	-	TRBV30	TGTGCCTGGAACTCGGGAGTCTCTGGAAACACCATATATTTT	CAWNSGVSGNTIYF
TRBJ1-1	-	-	TRBV5-4	TGTGCCAGCAGCCCTTATCGGGACACTGAAGCTTTCTTT	CASSPYRDTEAFF
TRBJ1-2	-	-	TRBV27	TGTGCCAGCGGGCCACAGGCTGCCTATGGCTACACCTTC	CASGPQAAYGYTF
TRBJ1-1	-	-	TRBV18	TGTGCCAGCTCGCCAAGACAGGACACTGAAGCTTTCTTT	CASSPRQDTEAFF
TRBJ1-2	-	-	TRBV7-2	TGTGCCAGCAGCTTAATCGCGTACTATGGCTACACCTTC	CASSLIAYYGYTF
TRBJ2-7	TRBD2	-	TRBV3-1/TRBV3-2	TGTGCCAGCAGCCAAGAGCTAACTAGCGGGGCCTACGAGCAGTACTTC	CASSQELTSGAYEQYF
TRBJ2-7	-	-	TRBV12-3/TRBV12-4	TGTGCCAGCAGTTTAGCCGCGGGTGGCGAGCAGTACTTC	CASSLAAGGEQYF
TRBJ1-3	-	-	TRBV28	TGTGCCACCCACGATCCGGGAAGCAGGTCCACCATATATTTT	CATHDPGSRSTIYF
TRBJ2-2	-	few	TRBV24-1	TGTGCCACCAGTGATAACAGGGTCCCCACCGGGGAGCTGTTTTTT	CATSDNRVPTGELFF
TRBJ2-5	-	-	TRBV18	TGTGCCAGCTCACCAGAGATGCCGGGAATCGGAGAGACCCAGTACTTC	CASSPEMPGIGETQYF
TRBJ2-7	-	-	TRBV4-1	TGCGCCAGCAGCCAAGAAGGACTCCCCACCTACGAGCAGTACTTC	CASSQEGLPTYEQYF
TRBJ1-1	TRBD1	-	TRBV12-3/TRBV12-4	TGTGCCAGCAGTGTGACAGGGGGCACTGAAGCTTTCTTT	CASSVTGGTEAFF
TRBJ1-2	TRBD1	-	TRBV7-9	TGTGCCAGCAGCTTAGCACAGGGGGCGACGGGATATGGCTACACCTTC	CASSLAQGATGYGYTF
TRBJ2-1	TRBD2	-	TRBV3-1/TRBV3-2	TGTGCCAGCAGCCTAGGACTAGCGAAGTTCTTC	CASSLGLAKFF
TRBJ1-4	-	-	TRBV3-1/TRBV3-2	TGTGCCAGCAGCCGTAGTAGGACAGAAAGGAATGAAAAACTGTTTTTT	CASSRSRTERNEKLFF
TRBJ1-1	TRBD1	-	TRBV19	TGTGCCAGTAGTATTGGACAGGACACTGAAGCTTTCTTT	CASSIGQDTEAFF
TRBJ1-5	-	-	TRBV11-2	TGTGCCAGCAGCTTCTCCGGGAACAATCAGCCCCAGCATTTT	CASSFSGNNQPQHF
TRBJ1-1	TRBD1	-	TRBV29-1	TGCAGCGTGGGAACGGGACAGAGGAACACTGAAGCTTTCTTT	CSVGTGQRNTEAFF
TRBJ2-5	-	-	TRBV28	TGTGCCAGCAGTTCACCAGGGGCAGCACAAGAGACCCAGTACTTC	CASSSPGAAQETQYF
TRBJ1-4	TRBD1	few	TRBV7-9	TGTGCCAGCAGCCCCCCCAGGGGGACAGGGGTGGGTAATGAAAAACTGTTTTTT	CASSPPRGTGVGNEKLFF
TRBJ2-7	-	-	TRBV10-3	TGTGCCATCAGTGAGAGGAGCTACGAGCAGTACTTC	CAISERSYEQYF
TRBJ1-2	-	few	TRBV10-3	TGTGCCACAACCCAGGCGGGGGGGGGCTATGGCTACACCTTC	CATTQAGGGYGYTF
TRBJ2-1	-	-	TRBV7-9	TGTGCCAGCAGCGGGAGCTCCTACAATGAGCAGTTCTTC	CASSGSSYNEQFF
TRBJ2-3	-	-	TRBV30	TGTGCCTGGAGGTTAGGTCAGGGAACGACAGATACGCAGTATTTT	CAWRLGQGTTDTQYF
TRBJ1-2	TRBD1	-	TRBV28	TGTGCCAGCAGTTCACCGGGACAGGGGGCAGATGGCTACACCTTC	CASSSPGQGADGYTF
TRBJ2-1	-	once	TRBV6-5	TGTGCCAGCGGACAGCTCACTGAGCAGTTCTTC	CASGQLTEQFF
TRBJ2-7	-	-	TRBV6-6	TGTGCCAGCAGTGACCCCGCGGGACGCAGCTACGAGCAGTACTTC	CASSDPAGRSYEQYF
TRBJ1-4	-	-	TRBV29-1	TGCAGCGGGGGGGAGGATGAAAAACTGTTTTTT	CSGGEDEKLFF
TRBJ2-7	-	-	TRBV3-1/TRBV3-2	TGTGCCAGCAGCCAAGTCCCGGGAGCTGCCGGCGAGCAGTACTTC	CASSQVPGAAGEQYF
TRBJ2-5	TRBD1	-	TRBV3-1/TRBV3-2	TGTGCCAGCGTGGACAGGGCGGGAAGTGGGGGGATCTCGGAGACCCAGTACTTC	CASVDRAGSGGISETQYF
TRBJ1-2	-	-	TRBV19	TGTGCCAGTAGTACCCGACAGTCCCTCCACTTC	CASSTRQSLHF
TRBJ2-7	-	-	TRBV19	TGTGCCAGTAGTCCCCGCGGCTACGAGCAGTACTTC	CASSPRGYEQYF
TRBJ2-7	TRBD1	once	TRBV5-1	TGCGCCAGCAGCTTGGCCGCCGGGACAGGAACCTACGAGCAGTACTTC	CASSLAAGTGTYEQYF
TRBJ2-7	-	-	TRBV12-5	TGTGCTAGTGGTTATACAGGGGGCGGGAGGGAGCAGTACTTC	CASGYTGGGREQYF
TRBJ1-1	-	many	TRBV7-9	TGTGCCAGCAGCGTACAGGGAGCGGCTGAAGCTTTCTTT	CASSVQGAAEAFF
TRBJ2-5	TRBD1	-	TRBV10-3	TGTGCCATCAGTGAGGACAGGGGGCAAATATACCAAGAGACCCAGTACTTC	CAISEDRGQIYQETQYF
TRBJ1-4	-	-	TRBV4-1	TGCGCCAGCAGCCAAGGATCGTGGCTTAATGAAAAACTGTTTTTT	CASSQGSWLNEKLFF
TRBJ2-7	-	-	TRBV21-1	TGTGCCAGCAGCCCTTACGAGCAGTACTTC	CASSPYEQYF
TRBJ2-7	TRBD1	-	TRBV19	TGTGCCAGTAGTATATCGTCGGGACAGGCGTACGAGCAGTACTTC	CASSISSGQAYEQYF